The clone carrying this TCR beta chain was seen only a few times. The data derive from a study of regulatory T cells in long-lasting Graves disease. CDR3 regions were amplified by Arm-PCR using iRepertoire HTBI primers to build TCR beta libraries. TCRdb analysed the multiplex PCR reads with MiXCR anew, one entry per CDR3 protein. The sample has about 440,000 distinct CDR3 sequences, 16% seen once; the top ten hold under 30%. V lost 3 bases to trimming and J lost 3 bases, with 15 bases between them. Per the germline V gene, CDR1 is KGHDR and CDR2 is SFDVKD. The CDR3 runs to 16 residues. Stated time point: newly diagnosed GD, antithyroid drugs for less than 3 months. Extracted RNA from PBMCs served as the source of the TCR library. A further study also used this sample, focusing on T cells in Graves' hyperthyroidism and ophthalmopathy.

This receptor was identified in a woman aged 18-29 years with Graves disease. The source was peripheral blood mononuclear cells (PBMCs), collected at new diagnosis, from a patient treated with antithyroid drugs. The chain is built from TRBV24-1 and TRBJ2-3; D perhaps matches TRBD2 (5 bases). CDR3 amino acids: CATSDVRGFGTDTQYF. CDR3 DNA: TGTGCCACCAGTGATGTGCGAGGGTTTGGAACAGATACGCAGTATTTT.